Listed below are T cell receptor beta chains from one sample, sequenced in a study of beta chain features in type 1 diabetes. TCRdb's copy holds only in-frame clones and misses some; the assay was immunoSEQ multiplex PCR. Of 300,000 to 400,000 clones listed, roughly 12% are singletons. Sequenced sample: naive CD4+ T cells from blood. All receptors come from a woman aged 18-35 years with type 1 diabetes. CDR3s include the opening cysteine and the closing phenylalanine or tryptophan. Each record gives: J gene, V gene, clone size, D gene, CDR3 protein, CDR3 DNA. A D gene is named only where the DNA matches it firmly. Where a row states a size, it is once, few, many or the class of an expanded clone; other rows omit it.

TRBJ2-5 | TRBV5-4 | . | . | CASSNNQETQYF | TGTGCCAGCAGCAACAACCAAGAGACCCAGTACTTC
TRBJ1-2 | TRBV10-2 | few | . | CASRERTDNYGYTF | TGCGCCAGCCGAGAACGGACAGATAACTATGGCTACACCTTC
TRBJ2-6 | TRBV5-4 | few | . | CASSSTGSGANVLTF | TGTGCCAGCAGTTCCACAGGCTCTGGGGCCAACGTCCTGACTTTC
TRBJ2-5 | TRBV11-2 | . | . | CASSYSGLQETQYF | TGTGCCAGCAGCTATAGCGGCCTCCAAGAGACCCAGTACTTC
TRBJ2-4 | TRBV19 | . | . | CASTQSTPRNIQYF | TGTGCCAGTACGCAGTCCACCCCGCGGAACATTCAGTACTTC
TRBJ2-5 | TRBV19 | . | TRBD2 | CASSGQAGGPEETQYF | TGTGCCAGTAGTGGGCAAGCGGGAGGGCCAGAGGAGACCCAGTACTTC
TRBJ2-2 | TRBV28 | . | . | CASRGLKIPANTGELFF | TGTGCCAGCAGAGGACTCAAAATTCCAGCGAACACCGGGGAGCTGTTTTTT
TRBJ2-1 | TRBV6-6 | . | TRBD1 | CASRIPGQGHNEQFF | TGTGCCAGCAGGATACCGGGACAGGGCCACAATGAGCAGTTCTTC
TRBJ2-1 | TRBV18 | few | . | CASSPGQNGEQFF | TGTGCCAGCTCACCCGGACAGAATGGGGAGCAGTTCTTC
TRBJ2-1 | TRBV4-3 | . | TRBD2 | CASSPRLSGDSYDEQFF | TGCGCCAGCAGCCCACGTCTTAGCGGGGATTCGTATGATGAGCAGTTCTTC
TRBJ2-3 | TRBV5-1 | . | . | CASSSIAVTDTQYF | TGCGCCAGCAGTTCGATTGCAGTAACAGATACGCAGTATTTT
TRBJ2-3 | TRBV9 | few | . | CASSVAPGTDTQYF | TGTGCCAGCAGCGTCGCTCCGGGCACAGATACGCAGTATTTT
TRBJ1-2 | TRBV18 | . | TRBD1 | CASSPGDRNYGYTF | TGTGCCAGCTCACCCGGGGACAGGAACTATGGCTACACCTTC
TRBJ1-1 | TRBV5-1 | . | . | CASSSTGNTEAFF | TGCGCCAGCAGCTCAACGGGGAACACTGAAGCTTTCTTT
TRBJ2-5 | TRBV30 | . | . | CAWSRGGTATQYF | TGTGCCTGGAGTAGGGGCGGGACGGCGACCCAGTACTTC
TRBJ2-2 | TRBV7-9 | . | . | CASSPLRGQITGELFF | TGTGCCAGCAGCCCGCTCCGTGGACAGATCACCGGGGAGCTGTTTTTT
TRBJ1-5 | TRBV4-3 | few | . | CASSLATGVDQPQHF | TGCGCCAGCAGCCTAGCGACAGGAGTTGATCAGCCCCAGCATTTT
TRBJ2-4 | TRBV16 | few | . | CASSQRGAKNIQYF | TGTGCCAGCAGCCAAAGGGGAGCCAAAAACATTCAGTACTTC
TRBJ2-1 | TRBV9 | few | TRBD2 | CASSVGLASGNEQFF | TGTGCCAGCAGCGTAGGGTTGGCTAGCGGGAATGAGCAGTTCTTC
TRBJ1-2 | TRBV29-1 | . | TRBD1 | CSVDRTGDNYGYTF | TGCAGCGTTGACAGGACAGGGGATAACTATGGCTACACCTTC
TRBJ2-2 | TRBV7-3 | few | TRBD2 | CASTAGPSGELFF | TGTGCCAGCACAGCGGGGCCGTCCGGGGAGCTGTTTTTT
TRBJ2-1 | TRBV5-1 | . | TRBD1 | CASGGQGPYNEQFF | TGCGCCAGCGGTGGACAGGGGCCCTACAATGAGCAGTTCTTC
TRBJ2-1 | TRBV7-9 | many | TRBD1 | CASSQPGQGGNEQFF | TGTGCCAGCAGTCAACCGGGACAGGGAGGGAATGAGCAGTTCTTC
TRBJ2-1 | TRBV5-8 | . | . | CASSLAYSYNEQFF | TGTGCCAGCAGCTTGGCTTACTCCTACAATGAGCAGTTCTTC
TRBJ2-1 | TRBV28 | . | TRBD2 | CASSGTGLGWGEQFF | TGTGCCAGCAGCGGAACGGGACTAGGATGGGGGGAGCAGTTCTTC